The 21 T cell receptor beta chains listed next were all sequenced from one sample in a study of human T cells and chemical hapten exposure. The time point: patch test 1, 2 weeks after DPC sensitization. Indicated treatment: therapeutic diphenylcyclopropenone sensitization with weekly scalp DPC. Using its own MiXCR run on the RACE reads, TCRdb lists one record per CDR3 protein. This repertoire shows approximately 110,000 distinct CDR3 sequences, 9.5% to 11% found once; its top ten account for around 3.5%. The sample in question was whole blood, obtained in connection with sensitization to the hapten diphenylcyclopropenone (DPC). Source of these receptors: a woman aged 40 to 50 with alopecia areata. Some clones in this sample may be carry-over from other donors' samples.

This clonotype was counted ten times or more. The V gene is TRBV6-5, the J gene TRBJ2-5; D is perhaps TRBD1 (8 bases). Germline CDR1 is MNHEY and CDR2 is SVGAGI. This CDR3 has 15 residues. V was shortened by 6 bases and J by 12 bases, with 26 bases between the two germline ends. The CDR3 bases are TGTGCCAGCAGGTCGGGGGGCCCGACAGGGGTCCAAGAGTACTTC. The encoded protein is CASRSGGPTGVQEYF.

This clonotype was counted ten times or more. J is TRBJ1-5 and V is TRBV7-9; 12 bases match TRBD1. Germline V gene sequence: CDR1 SEHNR, CDR2 FQNEAQ (reference sequence). Trimming took 2 bases from V and 10 from J; bases not matched to a gene: 9. The CDR3 runs 16 residues. The CDR3 region is CASSLSLGDRGLPQHF. As DNA, the CDR3 is TGTGCCAGCAGCTTAAGTTTGGGGGACAGGGGGCTACCCCAGCATTTT. The whole variable domain, remainder taken from reference TRBV7-9 and TRBJ1-5, is DTGVSQNPRHKITKRGQNVTFRCDPISEHNRLYWYRQTLGQGPEFLTYFQNEAQLEKSRLLSDRFSAERPKGSFSTLEIQRTEQGDSAMYLCASSLSLGDRGLPQHFGDGTRLSIL.

As regards this clonotype: This could be a read error, since a much larger clone is one nucleotide away. The rearrangement links TRBV6-2 or TRBV6-3 to TRBJ1-5, with D hard to call. Germline V gene lookup returns CDR1 MNHEY and CDR2 SVGEGT. The CDR3 extends over 12 amino acids. CDR3 sequence: CVSSYVSQPQHF. Here the CDR3 DNA reads TGTGTCAGCAGTTATGTGAGTCAGCCCCAGCATTTT.

Comment on this clonotype: Given a much more abundant clone one base away, this may be a read error. This chain links TRBV3-1 with TRBJ2-1, with D unresolved. From germline, CDR1 is LGHDT and CDR2 YNNKEL (reference sequence). The CDR3 extends over 17 amino acids. CDR3 sequence (DNA): TGTGCCAGAAGCCAAAACGGGTTGGGCAAGACCTACAATGAGCAGTTCTTC. Protein sequence: CARSQNGLGKTYNEQFF.

The rearrangement uses TRBV10-2 and TRBJ1-4; TRBD1 is a possible D gene (5 bases). This CDR3 comprises 15 residues. CDR1 and CDR2 from the germline V gene are WSHSY and SAAADI. V was shortened by 3 bases and J by 6 bases, with 14 bases between the two germline ends. CDR3 nucleotides: TGCGCCAGCAGTGATTATCGGGGGTCTGATGAAAAACTGTTTTTT. It yields the protein CASSDYRGSDEKLFF.

This clonotype was found many times. The V call is TRBV28, the J call TRBJ2-4, with D perhaps given as TRBD1 or TRBD2 (5 bases each). Trimming cost V 6 bases and J 2 bases, with 8 bases left between them. CDR3 size: 13 residues. Germline assignment: CDR1 MDHEN and CDR2 SYDVKM. The CDR3 spells CASRGDPKNIQYF. In nucleotides, the CDR3 is TGTGCCAGCAGGGGGGATCCCAAAAACATTCAGTACTTC.

This clonotype was counted at least ten times. The chain combines TRBV28 with TRBJ2-1, with D unresolved. CDR3 length equals 15 residues. Germline assignment: CDR1 MDHEN and CDR2 SYDVKM. V was trimmed by 6 bases and J by 8 bases, leaving 20 bases between them. The CDR3 bases are TGTGCCAGCAGCCACGGACGATCCGGGTCCGATGAGCAGTTCTTC. Protein: CASSHGRSGSDEQFF.

This chain connects TRBV13 to TRBJ2-4; 10 bases line up with TRBD1. V shed 4 bases and J 1 base; nucleotides not matched to a gene: 13. Germline V lookup: CDR1 PRHDT, CDR2 FYEKMQ (reference sequence). The CDR3 length is 19 residues. CDR3 residues: CASSSWTGGRGGAKNIQYF. The CDR3 nucleotides read TGTGCCAGCAGCTCTTGGACAGGGGGTAGAGGTGGTGCCAAAAACATTCAGTACTTC. The variable domain in full, with the rest retrieved from reference TRBV13 and TRBJ2-4, is AAGVIQSPRHLIKEKRETATLKCYPIPRHDTVYWYQQGPGQDPQFLISFYEKMQSDKGSIPDRFSAQQFSDYHSELNMSSLELGDSALYFCASSSWTGGRGGAKNIQYFGAGTRLSVL.

This clonotype was recorded at least ten times. The chain has TRBV7-8 and TRBJ2-7; possible D gene TRBD2, 6 bases. Deletions cut 4 bases from V and 7 bases from J, with 14 bases between. This CDR3 is 13 amino acids long. CDR1 and CDR2 (germline): SGHVS, FQNEAQ. The CDR3 nucleotides read TGTGCCAGCAGCTCCCGGGAGTCGGGTGAGCAGTACTTC. Amino acids: CASSSRESGEQYF.

The chain recombines TRBV29-1 with TRBJ2-5; D gene unclear. V was cut by 4 bases and J by 0 bases, with 6 bases left in between. This CDR3 has 12 amino acids. Germline lookup yields CDR1 SQVTM and CDR2 ANQGSEA. The CDR3 nucleotides read TGCAGCGTTGCGAAGTACCAAGAGACCCAGTACTTC. It codes for CSVAKYQETQYF.

This clonotype showed up just a few times. The chain is built from TRBV11-2 and TRBJ1-1; D is undetermined. The CDR3 extends over 13 amino acids. V was shortened by 0 bases and J by 5 bases, with 7 bases between the two germline ends. The germline V gene encodes CDR1 SGHAT and CDR2 FQNNGV. The CDR3 reads CASSLDVRTEAFF. The CDR3 nucleotides read TGTGCCAGCAGCTTAGACGTGAGGACTGAAGCTTTCTTT.

The chain joins TRBV28 to TRBJ1-1; D gene uncertain. The CDR3 totals 13 residues. V dropped 10 bases and J dropped 1 base, with 13 bases sitting between them. CDR1 MDHEN and CDR2 SYDVKM come from the germline V gene. This CDR3 reads CATIEARNTEAFF. The CDR3 DNA reads TGTGCCACCATCGAGGCGAGGAACACTGAAGCTTTCTTT.

J is TRBJ1-1 and V is TRBV7-9, with D uncertain. V was trimmed by 3 bases and J by 6 bases, leaving 8 bases between them. The CDR3 sequence is 12 residues long. The V gene's germline CDR1 is SEHNR and CDR2 FQNEAQ (reference sequence). CDR3 nucleotide sequence: TGTGCCAGCAGCTTGGGCGGGTCTGAAGCTTTCTTT. Its translation is CASSLGGSEAFF.

The V call is TRBV11-2, the J call TRBJ2-1, with 10 bases matching TRBD1. This CDR3 contains 14 residues. Per the germline V gene, CDR1 is SGHAT and CDR2 is FQNNGV. The trim removed 6 bases at V and 7 bases at J, leaving 6 bases unmatched. The DNA for the CDR3 is TGTGCCAGCAGGAGAGACAGGGGGCTGAATGAGCAGTTCTTC. As protein: CASRRDRGLNEQFF.

This chain uses TRBV9 with TRBJ2-3; 7 bases are a match to TRBD1. Germline values: CDR1 SGDLS, CDR2 YYNGEE. With 4 bases clipped from V and 2 bases from J, the junction kept 7 bases outside the gene matches. The CDR3 runs to 15 residues. CDR3 DNA sequence: TGTGCCAGCAGCTCAGGGGGTAGGAACACAGATACGCAGTATTTT. This gives the protein CASSSGGRNTDTQYF.

This clonotype was picked up a small number of times. V gene TRBV4-3 combines with J gene TRBJ2-3; the D gene is possibly TRBD1 (5 bases). Germline-derived CDR1 and CDR2 are LGHNA and YSLEER. The CDR3 loop spans 16 amino acids. The V end lost 0 bases, the J end lost 4 bases, and 14 bases lay between the germline ends. The CDR3 DNA reads TGCGCCAGCAGCCAAGATGGGCAGGGATTAGCAGATACGCAGTATTTT. Its protein product is CASSQDGQGLADTQYF.

This clonotype was detected many times. This sequence joins TRBV4-3 and TRBJ2-3, with D unresolved. V was trimmed by 2 bases and J by 10 bases, leaving 10 bases between them. The length of the CDR3 is 12 residues. Germline V gene sequence: CDR1 LGHNA, CDR2 YSLEER. CDR3 in DNA: TGCGCCAGCAGCCAATACTTAGCCGCGCAGTATTTT. Amino acids: CASSQYLAAQYF.

Ten or more counts support this clonotype. The chain combines TRBV7-2 with TRBJ2-5, with a weak D call TRBD2 (5 bases). CDR3 length equals 15 residues. The germline gives CDR1 SGHTA, CDR2 FQGNSA. The V gene lost 5 bases and the J gene lost 4 bases, with 17 bases spanning the gap. Written as DNA, the CDR3 is TGTGCCAGCAGCATTATGTCGTTCGGAGGAGAGACCCAGTACTTC. Amino acids: CASSIMSFGGETQYF.

J is TRBJ2-5 and V is TRBV18, with D perhaps TRBD2 (5 bases). Germline V gene lookup returns CDR1 KGHSH and CDR2 LQKENI. The V end was cut by 6 bases, the J end by 5 bases, with 22 bases between. The CDR3 contains 16 residues. CDR3 sequence (DNA): TGTGCCAGCTCCCTTGGTCCTACGGTGTCGGGGGAGACCCAGTACTTC. This translates into CASSLGPTVSGETQYF.

The rearrangement uses TRBV5-6 and TRBJ1-6; D unclear. V was clipped by 0 bases and J by 9 bases, with 4 bases between them. The CDR3 spans 12 residues. Germline V CDR1 and CDR2: SGHDT, YYEEEE. CDR3 bases: TGTGCCAGCAGCTTGGCGAGTTCACCCCTCCACTTT. Translation gives CASSLASSPLHF.

V and J are TRBV29-1 and TRBJ1-1, with D uncertain. V lost 2 bases and J 0 bases, leaving 13 bases between the germline ends. The CDR3 runs to 15 residues. The germline V gene encodes CDR1 SQVTM and CDR2 ANQGSEA. Written as DNA, the CDR3 is TGCAGCGTTGAACCCGAACAGCGGCTGAACACTGAAGCTTTCTTT. Translating it yields CSVEPEQRLNTEAFF.